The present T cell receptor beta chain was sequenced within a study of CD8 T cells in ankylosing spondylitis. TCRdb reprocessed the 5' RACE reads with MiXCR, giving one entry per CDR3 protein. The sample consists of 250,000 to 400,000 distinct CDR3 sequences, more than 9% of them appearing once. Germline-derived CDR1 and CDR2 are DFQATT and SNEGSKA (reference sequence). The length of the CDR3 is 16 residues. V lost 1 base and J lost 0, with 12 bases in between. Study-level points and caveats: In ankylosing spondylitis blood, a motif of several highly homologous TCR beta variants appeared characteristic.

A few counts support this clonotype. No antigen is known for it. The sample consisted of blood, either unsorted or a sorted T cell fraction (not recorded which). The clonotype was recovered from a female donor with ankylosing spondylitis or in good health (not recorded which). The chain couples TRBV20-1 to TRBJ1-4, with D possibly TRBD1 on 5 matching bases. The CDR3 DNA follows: TGCAGTGCTAGAGTTAAGGGGATGGCAACTAATGAAAAACTGTTTTTT. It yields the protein CSARVKGMATNEKLFF.